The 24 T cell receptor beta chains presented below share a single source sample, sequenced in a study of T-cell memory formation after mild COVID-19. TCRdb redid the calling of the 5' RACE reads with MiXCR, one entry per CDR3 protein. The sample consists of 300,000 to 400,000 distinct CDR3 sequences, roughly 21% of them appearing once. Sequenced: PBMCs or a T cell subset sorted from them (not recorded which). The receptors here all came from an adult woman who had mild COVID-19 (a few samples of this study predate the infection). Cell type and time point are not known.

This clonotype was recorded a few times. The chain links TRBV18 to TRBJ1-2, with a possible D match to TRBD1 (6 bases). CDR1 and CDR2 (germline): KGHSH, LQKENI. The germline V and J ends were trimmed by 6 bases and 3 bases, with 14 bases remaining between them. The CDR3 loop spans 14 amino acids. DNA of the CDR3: TGTGCCAGCTCCGGGGGCAGGGTGGACTATGGCTACACCTTC. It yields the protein CASSGGRVDYGYTF.

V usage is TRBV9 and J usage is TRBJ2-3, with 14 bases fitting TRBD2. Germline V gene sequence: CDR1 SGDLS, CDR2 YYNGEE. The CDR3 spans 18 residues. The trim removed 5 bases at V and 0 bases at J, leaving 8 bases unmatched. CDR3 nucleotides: TGTGCCAGCAGTTCAGGGACTAGCGGGAGTGGGAGCACAGATACGCAGTATTTT. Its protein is CASSSGTSGSGSTDTQYF.

CDR3 region: CATSRDPGGSNEQFF. CDR3 nucleotide sequence: TGTGCCACCAGCAGAGATCCCGGCGGGAGTAATGAGCAGTTCTTC. The chain couples TRBV15 to TRBJ2-1; 7 nucleotides align to TRBD2. Per the germline V gene, CDR1 is LNHNV and CDR2 is YYDKDF (reference sequence). The CDR3 covers 15 residues. J was trimmed by 7 bases and V by 0 bases; bases with no gene match: 6.

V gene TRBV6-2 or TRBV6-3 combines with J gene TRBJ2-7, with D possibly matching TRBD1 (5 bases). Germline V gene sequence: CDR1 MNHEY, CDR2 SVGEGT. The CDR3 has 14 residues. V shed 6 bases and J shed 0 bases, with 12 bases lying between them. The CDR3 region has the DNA TGTGCCAGCAGACGTCTGGACACCTCCTACGAGCAGTACTTC. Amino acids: CASRRLDTSYEQYF.

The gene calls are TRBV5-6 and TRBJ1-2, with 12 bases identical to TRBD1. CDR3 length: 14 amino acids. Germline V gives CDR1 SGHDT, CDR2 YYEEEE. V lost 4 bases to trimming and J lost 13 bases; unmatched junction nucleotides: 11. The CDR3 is CASSRNRDRGPPTF. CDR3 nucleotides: TGTGCCAGCAGCAGAAACCGGGACAGGGGGCCCCCCACCTTC.

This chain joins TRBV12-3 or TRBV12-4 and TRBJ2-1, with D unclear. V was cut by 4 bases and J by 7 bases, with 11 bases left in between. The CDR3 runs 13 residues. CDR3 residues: CASSSSPANEQFF. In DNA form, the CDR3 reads TGTGCCAGCAGTTCAAGTCCGGCTAATGAGCAGTTCTTC.

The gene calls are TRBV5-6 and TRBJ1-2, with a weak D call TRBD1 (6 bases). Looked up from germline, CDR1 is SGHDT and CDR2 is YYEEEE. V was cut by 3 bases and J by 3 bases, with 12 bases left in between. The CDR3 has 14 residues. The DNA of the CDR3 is TGTGCCAGCAGCTCCAGGGGAAGACACTATGGCTACACCTTC. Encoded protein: CASSSRGRHYGYTF.

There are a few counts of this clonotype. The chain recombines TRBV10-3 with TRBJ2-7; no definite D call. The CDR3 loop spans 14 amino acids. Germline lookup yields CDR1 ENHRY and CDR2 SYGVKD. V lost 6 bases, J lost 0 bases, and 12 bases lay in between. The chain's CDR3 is CAISLETFSYEQYF. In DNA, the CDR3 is TGTGCCATCAGCCTAGAAACCTTCTCCTACGAGCAGTACTTC.

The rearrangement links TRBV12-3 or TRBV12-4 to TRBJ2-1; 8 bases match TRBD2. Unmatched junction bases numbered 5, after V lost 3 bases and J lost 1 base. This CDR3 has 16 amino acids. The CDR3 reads CASSFPGLGSYNEQFF. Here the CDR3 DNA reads TGTGCCAGCAGTTTCCCGGGACTAGGGTCCTACAATGAGCAGTTCTTC.

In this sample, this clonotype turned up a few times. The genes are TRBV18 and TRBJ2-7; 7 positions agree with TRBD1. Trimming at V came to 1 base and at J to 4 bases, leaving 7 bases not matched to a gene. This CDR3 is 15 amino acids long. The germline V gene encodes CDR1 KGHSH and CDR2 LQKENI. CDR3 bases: TGTGCCAGCTCACCACAGGGGGCTCCCCCGTACGAGCAGTACTTC. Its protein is CASSPQGAPPYEQYF.

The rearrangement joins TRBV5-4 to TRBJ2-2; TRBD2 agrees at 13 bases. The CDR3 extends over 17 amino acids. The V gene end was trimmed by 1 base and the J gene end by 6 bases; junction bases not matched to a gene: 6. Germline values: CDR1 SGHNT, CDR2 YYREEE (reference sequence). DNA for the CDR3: TGTGCCAGCAGCTTGCCCACTAGCGGGAGGGCCTCCGGGGAGCTGTTTTTT. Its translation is CASSLPTSGRASGELFF.

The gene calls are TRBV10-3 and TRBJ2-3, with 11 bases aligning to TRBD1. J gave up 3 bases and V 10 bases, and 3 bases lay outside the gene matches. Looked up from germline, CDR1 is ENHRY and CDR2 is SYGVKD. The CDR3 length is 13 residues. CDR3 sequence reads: CATRDRGTDTQYF. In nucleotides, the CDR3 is TGTGCCACCCGGGACAGGGGGACAGATACGCAGTATTTT.

CDR3 DNA sequence: TGTGCCAGCAGTGTAACAAGTGGCTACACCTTC. Amino acid sequence: CASSVTSGYTF. The chain links TRBV25-1 to TRBJ1-2, with D unclear. Germline V CDR1 and CDR2: MGHDK, SYGVNS. The V gene lost 4 bases and the J gene lost 7 bases, with 7 bases spanning the gap. CDR3 length: 11 amino acids.

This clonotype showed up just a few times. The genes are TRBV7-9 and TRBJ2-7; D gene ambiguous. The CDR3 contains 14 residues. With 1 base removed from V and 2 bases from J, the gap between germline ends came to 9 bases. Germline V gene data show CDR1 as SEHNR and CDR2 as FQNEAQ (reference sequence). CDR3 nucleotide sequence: TGTGCCAGCAGCTTAGAGGCAGGAACCTACGAGCAGTACTTC. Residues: CASSLEAGTYEQYF.

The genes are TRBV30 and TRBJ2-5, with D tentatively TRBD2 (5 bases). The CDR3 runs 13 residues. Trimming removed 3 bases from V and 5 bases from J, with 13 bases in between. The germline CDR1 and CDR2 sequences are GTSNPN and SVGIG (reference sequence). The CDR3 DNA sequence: TGTGCCTGGAGATGGGGAGTTCAGGAGACCCAGTACTTC. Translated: CAWRWGVQETQYF.

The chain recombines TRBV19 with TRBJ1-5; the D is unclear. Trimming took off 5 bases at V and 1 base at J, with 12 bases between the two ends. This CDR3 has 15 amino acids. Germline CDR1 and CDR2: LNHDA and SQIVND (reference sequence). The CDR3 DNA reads TGTGCCAGTAGTGTTTCGGGGATAAGCAATCAGCCCCAGCATTTT. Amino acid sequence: CASSVSGISNQPQHF.

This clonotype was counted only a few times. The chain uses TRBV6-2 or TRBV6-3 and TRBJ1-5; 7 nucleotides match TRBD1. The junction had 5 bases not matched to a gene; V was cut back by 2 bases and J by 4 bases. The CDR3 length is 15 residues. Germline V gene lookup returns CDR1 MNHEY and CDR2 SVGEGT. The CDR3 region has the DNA TGTGCCAGCAGTTACGACAGGGTCCGGAATCAGCCCCAGCATTTT. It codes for CASSYDRVRNQPQHF.

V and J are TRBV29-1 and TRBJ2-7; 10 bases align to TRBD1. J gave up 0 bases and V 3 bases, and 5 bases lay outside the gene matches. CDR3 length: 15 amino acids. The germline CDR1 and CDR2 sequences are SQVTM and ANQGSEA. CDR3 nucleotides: TGCAGCGTTGAGGGACAGGGGAGAAGCTCCTACGAGCAGTACTTC. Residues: CSVEGQGRSSYEQYF.

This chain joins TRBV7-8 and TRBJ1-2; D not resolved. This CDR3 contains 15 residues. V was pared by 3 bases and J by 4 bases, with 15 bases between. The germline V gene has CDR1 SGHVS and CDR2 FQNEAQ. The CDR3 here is CASSFLGPSGYGYTF. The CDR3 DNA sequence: TGTGCCAGCAGCTTTCTAGGCCCTTCCGGCTATGGCTACACCTTC.

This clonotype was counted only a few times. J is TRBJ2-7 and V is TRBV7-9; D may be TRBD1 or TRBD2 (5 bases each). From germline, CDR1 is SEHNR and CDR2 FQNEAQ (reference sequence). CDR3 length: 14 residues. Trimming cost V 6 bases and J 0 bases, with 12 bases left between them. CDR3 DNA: TGTGCCAGCAGTCGGCCAGGGAGCTCCTACGAGCAGTACTTC. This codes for CASSRPGSSYEQYF.

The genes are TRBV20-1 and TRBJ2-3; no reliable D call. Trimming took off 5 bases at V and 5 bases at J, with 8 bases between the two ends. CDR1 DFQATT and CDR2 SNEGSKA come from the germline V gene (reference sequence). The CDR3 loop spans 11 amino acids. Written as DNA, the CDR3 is TGCAGTGCTCAGTGGGGAGATACGCAGTATTTT. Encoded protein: CSAQWGDTQYF.

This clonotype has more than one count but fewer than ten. CDR3 region: CASSAYPGTGGGDEQFF. The CDR3 nucleotides are TGTGCCAGCAGTGCTTACCCCGGGACAGGGGGAGGGGATGAGCAGTTCTTC. V and J are TRBV25-1 and TRBJ2-1, with TRBD1 identical over 11 bases. CDR1 and CDR2 from the germline V gene are MGHDK and SYGVNS. Unmatched junction bases numbered 13, after V lost 4 bases and J lost 8 bases. This CDR3 spans 17 amino acids.

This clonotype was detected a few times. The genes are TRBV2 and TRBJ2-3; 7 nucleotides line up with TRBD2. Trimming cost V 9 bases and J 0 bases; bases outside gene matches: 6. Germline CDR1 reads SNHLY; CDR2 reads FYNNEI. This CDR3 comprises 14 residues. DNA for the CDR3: TGTGCCAGTAACCAACTAGCGAGCACAGATACGCAGTATTTT. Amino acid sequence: CASNQLASTDTQYF.

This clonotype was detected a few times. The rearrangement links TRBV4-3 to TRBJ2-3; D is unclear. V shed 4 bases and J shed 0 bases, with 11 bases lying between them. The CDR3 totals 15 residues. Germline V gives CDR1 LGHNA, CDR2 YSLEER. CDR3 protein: CASSLRISSTDTQYF. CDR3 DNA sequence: TGCGCCAGCAGCCTCAGAATATCTAGCACAGATACGCAGTATTTT.